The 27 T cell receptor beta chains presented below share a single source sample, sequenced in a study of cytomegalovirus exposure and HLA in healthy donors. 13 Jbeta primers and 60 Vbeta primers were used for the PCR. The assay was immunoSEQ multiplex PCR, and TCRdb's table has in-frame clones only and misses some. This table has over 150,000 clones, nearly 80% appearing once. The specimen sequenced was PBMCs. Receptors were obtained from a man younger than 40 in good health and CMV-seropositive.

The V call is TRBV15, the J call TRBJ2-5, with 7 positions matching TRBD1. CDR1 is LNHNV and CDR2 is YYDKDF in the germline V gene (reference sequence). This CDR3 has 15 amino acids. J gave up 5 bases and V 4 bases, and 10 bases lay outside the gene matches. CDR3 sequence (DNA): TGTGCCACCAGCATAAACAGGGGCTCGGGGGAGACCCAGTACTTC. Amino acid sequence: CATSINRGSGETQYF.

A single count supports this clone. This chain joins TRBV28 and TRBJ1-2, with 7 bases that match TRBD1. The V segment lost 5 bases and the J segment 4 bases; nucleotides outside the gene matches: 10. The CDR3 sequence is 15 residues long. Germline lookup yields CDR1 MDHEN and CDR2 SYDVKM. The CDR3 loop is CASSLPGQTTYGYTF. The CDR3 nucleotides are TGTGCCAGCAGTCTGCCGGGACAGACTACCTATGGCTACACCTTC.

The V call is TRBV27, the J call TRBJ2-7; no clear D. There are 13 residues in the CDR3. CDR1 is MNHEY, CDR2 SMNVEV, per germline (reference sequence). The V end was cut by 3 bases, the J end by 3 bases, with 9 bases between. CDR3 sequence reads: CASSFGNGYEQYF. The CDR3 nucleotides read TGTGCCAGCAGTTTCGGTAATGGCTACGAGCAGTACTTC.

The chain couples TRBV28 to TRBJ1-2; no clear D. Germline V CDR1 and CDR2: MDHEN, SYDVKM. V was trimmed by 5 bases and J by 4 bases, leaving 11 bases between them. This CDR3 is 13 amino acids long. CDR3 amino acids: CASSRTYTYGYTF. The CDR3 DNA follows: TGTGCCAGCAGTCGGACTTACACCTATGGCTACACCTTC.

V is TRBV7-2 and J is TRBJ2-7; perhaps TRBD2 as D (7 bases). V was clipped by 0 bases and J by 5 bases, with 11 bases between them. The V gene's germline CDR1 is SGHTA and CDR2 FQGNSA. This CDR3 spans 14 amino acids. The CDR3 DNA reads TGTGCCAGCAGCTTAGCGGGGAGGGGGAACGAGCAGTACTTC. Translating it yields CASSLAGRGNEQYF.

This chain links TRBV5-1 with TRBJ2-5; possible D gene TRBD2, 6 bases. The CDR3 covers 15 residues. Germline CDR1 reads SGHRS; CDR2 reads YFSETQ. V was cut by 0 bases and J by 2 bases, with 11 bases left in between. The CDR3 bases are TGCGCCAGCAGCTTGGCCGGGGAGGAGCAAGAGACCCAGTACTTC. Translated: CASSLAGEEQETQYF. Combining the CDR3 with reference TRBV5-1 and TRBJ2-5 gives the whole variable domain KAGVTQTPRYLIKTRGQQVTLSCSPISGHRSVSWYQQTPGQGLQFLFEYFSETQRNKGNFPGRFSGRQFSNSRSEMNVSTLELGDSALYLCASSLAGEEQETQYFGPGTRLLVL.

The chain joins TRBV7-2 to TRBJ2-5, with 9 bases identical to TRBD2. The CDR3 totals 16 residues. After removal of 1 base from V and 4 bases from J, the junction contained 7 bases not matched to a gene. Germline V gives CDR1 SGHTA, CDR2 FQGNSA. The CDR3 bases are TGTGCCAGCAGCTTAGGGGGCGGGAGGGCCTCAGAGACCCAGTACTTC. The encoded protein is CASSLGGGRASETQYF.

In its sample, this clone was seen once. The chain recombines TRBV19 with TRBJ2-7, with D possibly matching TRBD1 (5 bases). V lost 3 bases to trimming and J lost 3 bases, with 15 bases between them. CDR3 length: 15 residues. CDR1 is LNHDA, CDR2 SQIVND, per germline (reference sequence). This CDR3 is CASSIGREKIYEQYF. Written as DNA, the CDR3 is TGTGCCAGTAGTATTGGCAGGGAAAAAATCTACGAGCAGTACTTC.

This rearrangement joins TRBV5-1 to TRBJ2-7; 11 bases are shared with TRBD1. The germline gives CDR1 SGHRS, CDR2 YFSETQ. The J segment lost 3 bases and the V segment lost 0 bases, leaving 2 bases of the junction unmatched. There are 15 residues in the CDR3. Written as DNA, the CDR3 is TGCGCCAGCAGCTTGGGGACAGGGGGCATCTACGAGCAGTACTTC. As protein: CASSLGTGGIYEQYF.

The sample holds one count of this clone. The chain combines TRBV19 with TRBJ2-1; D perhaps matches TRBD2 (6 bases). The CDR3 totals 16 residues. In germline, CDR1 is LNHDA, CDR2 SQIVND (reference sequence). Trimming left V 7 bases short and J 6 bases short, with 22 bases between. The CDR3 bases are TGTGCCAGTATCCGGGGGAGTGGGGAGGCACCCAATGAGCAGTTCTTC. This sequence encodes CASIRGSGEAPNEQFF. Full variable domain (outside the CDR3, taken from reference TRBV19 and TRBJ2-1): DGGITQSPKYLFRKEGQNVTLSCEQNLNHDAMYWYRQDPGQGLRLIYYSQIVNDFQKGDIAEGYSVSREKKESFPLTVTSAQKNPTAFYLCASIRGSGEAPNEQFFGPGTRLTVL.

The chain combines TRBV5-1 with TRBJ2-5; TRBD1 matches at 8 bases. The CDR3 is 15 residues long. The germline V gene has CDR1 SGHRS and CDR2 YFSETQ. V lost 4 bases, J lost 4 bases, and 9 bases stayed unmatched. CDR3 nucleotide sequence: TGCGCCAGCAGCACTAGACAGGGGATAAGAGAGACCCAGTACTTC. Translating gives CASSTRQGIRETQYF.

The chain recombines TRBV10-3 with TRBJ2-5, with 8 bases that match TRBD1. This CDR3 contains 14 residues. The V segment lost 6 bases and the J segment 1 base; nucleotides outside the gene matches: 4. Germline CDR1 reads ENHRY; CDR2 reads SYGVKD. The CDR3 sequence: CAISGGQAQETQYF. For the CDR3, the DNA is TGTGCCATCAGCGGGGGACAGGCCCAAGAGACCCAGTACTTC.

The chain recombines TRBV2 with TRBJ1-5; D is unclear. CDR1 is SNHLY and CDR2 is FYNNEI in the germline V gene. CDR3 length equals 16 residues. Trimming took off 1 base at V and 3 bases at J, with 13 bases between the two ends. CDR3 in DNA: TGTGCCAGCAGTGAAGGTTTTGGGCAATTCAATCAGCCCCAGCATTTT. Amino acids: CASSEGFGQFNQPQHF.

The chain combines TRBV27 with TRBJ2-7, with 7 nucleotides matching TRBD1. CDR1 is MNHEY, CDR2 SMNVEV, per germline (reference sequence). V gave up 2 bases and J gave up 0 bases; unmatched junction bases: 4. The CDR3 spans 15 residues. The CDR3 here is CASSLRDSHSYEQYF. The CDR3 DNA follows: TGTGCCAGCAGTTTACGGGACAGCCACTCCTACGAGCAGTACTTC.

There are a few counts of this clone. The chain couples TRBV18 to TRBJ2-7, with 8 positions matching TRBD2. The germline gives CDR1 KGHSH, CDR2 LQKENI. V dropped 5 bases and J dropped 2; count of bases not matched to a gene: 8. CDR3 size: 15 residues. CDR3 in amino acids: CASSSQREKAYEQYF. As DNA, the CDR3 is TGTGCCAGCTCATCTCAGCGGGAGAAGGCCTACGAGCAGTACTTC.

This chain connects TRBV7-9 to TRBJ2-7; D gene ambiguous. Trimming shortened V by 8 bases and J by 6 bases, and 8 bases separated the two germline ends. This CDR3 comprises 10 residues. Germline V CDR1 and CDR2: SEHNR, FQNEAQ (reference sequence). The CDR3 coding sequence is TGTGCCAGCGCCGGGTCCGAGCAGTACTTC. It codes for CASAGSEQYF.

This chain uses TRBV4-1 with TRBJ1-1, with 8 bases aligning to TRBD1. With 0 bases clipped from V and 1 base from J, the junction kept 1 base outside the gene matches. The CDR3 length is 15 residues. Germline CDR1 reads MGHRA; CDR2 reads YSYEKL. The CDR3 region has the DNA TGCGCCAGCAGCCAAGAAACAGGGGGGAACACTGAAGCTTTCTTT. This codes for CASSQETGGNTEAFF.

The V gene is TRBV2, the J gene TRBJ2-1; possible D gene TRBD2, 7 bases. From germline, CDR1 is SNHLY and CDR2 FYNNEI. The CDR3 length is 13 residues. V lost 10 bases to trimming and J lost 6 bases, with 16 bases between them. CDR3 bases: TGTGCCACACAGGGTGGGAGGGGCAATGAGCAGTTCTTC. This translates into CATQGGRGNEQFF.

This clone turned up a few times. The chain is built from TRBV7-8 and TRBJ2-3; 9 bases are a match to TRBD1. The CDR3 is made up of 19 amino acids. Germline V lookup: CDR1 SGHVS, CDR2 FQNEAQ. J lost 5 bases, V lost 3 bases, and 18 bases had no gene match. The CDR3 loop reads CASSLTSGTGYDLGDTQYF. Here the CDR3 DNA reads TGTGCCAGCAGCTTGACATCCGGGACAGGGTATGATCTCGGAGATACGCAGTATTTT.

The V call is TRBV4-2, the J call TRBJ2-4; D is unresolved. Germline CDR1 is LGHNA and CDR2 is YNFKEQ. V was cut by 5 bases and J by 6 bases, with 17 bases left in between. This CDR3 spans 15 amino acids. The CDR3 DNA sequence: TGTGCCAGCAGCTCAACACCCGCCTCGGGAAACATTCAGTACTTC. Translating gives CASSSTPASGNIQYF.

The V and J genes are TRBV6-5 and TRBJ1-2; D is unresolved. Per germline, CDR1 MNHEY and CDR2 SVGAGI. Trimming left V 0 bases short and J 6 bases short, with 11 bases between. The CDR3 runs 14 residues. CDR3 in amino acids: CASSYSFGVDGYTF. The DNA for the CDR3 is TGTGCCAGCAGTTACTCGTTCGGGGTGGATGGCTACACCTTC.

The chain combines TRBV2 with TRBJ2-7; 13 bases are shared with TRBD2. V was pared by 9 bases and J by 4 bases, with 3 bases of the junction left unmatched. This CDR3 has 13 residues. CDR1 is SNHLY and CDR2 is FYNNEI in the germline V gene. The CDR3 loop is CARTSGRRYEQYF. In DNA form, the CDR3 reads TGTGCCAGGACTAGCGGGAGGCGGTACGAGCAGTACTTC. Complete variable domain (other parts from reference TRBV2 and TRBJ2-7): EPEVTQTPSHQVTQMGQEVILRCVPISNHLYFYWYRQILGQKVEFLVSFYNNEISEKSEIFDDQFSVERPDGSNFTLKIRSTKLEDSAMYFCARTSGRRYEQYFGPGTRLTVT.

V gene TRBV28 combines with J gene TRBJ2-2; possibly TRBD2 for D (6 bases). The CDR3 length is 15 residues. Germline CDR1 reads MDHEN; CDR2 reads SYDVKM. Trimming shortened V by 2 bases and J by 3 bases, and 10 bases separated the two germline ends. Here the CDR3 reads CASSLGGIDTGELFF. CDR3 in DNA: TGTGCCAGCAGTTTAGGCGGGATCGACACCGGGGAGCTGTTTTTT.

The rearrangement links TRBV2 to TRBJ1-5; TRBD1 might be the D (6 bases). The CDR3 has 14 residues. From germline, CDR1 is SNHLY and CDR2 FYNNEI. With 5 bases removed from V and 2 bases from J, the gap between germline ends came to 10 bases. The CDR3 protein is CASSNRVGNQPQHF. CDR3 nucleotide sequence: TGTGCCAGCAGTAACAGGGTGGGCAATCAGCCCCAGCATTTT.

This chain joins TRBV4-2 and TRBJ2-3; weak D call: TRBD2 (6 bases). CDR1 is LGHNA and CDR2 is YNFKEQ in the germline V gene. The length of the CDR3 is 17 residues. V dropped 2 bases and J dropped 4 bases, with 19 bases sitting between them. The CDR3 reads CASSQQAAGSAADTQYF. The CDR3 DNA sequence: TGTGCCAGCAGCCAACAGGCGGCGGGGAGCGCAGCAGATACGCAGTATTTT.

CDR3: CASSPARASGGYTF. The DNA of the CDR3 is TGTGCCAGCTCACCAGCCAGGGCATCTGGTGGCTACACCTTC. The chain employs TRBV18 and TRBJ1-2, with a possible D match to TRBD1 (5 bases). Trimming shortened V by 2 bases and J by 7 bases, and 14 bases separated the two germline ends. The CDR3 spans 14 residues. The germline V gene has CDR1 KGHSH and CDR2 LQKENI. Filled out from reference TRBV18 and TRBJ1-2, the complete variable domain reads NAGVMQNPRHLVRRRGQEARLRCSPMKGHSHVYWYRQLPEEGLKFMVYLQKENIIDESGMPKERFSAEFPKEGPSILRIQQVVRGDSAAYFCASSPARASGGYTFGSGTRLTVV.

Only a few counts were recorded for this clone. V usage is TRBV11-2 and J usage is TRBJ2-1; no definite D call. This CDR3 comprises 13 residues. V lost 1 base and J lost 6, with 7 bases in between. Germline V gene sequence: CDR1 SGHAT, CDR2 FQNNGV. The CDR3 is CASSLGLGNEQFF. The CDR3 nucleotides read TGTGCCAGCAGCTTAGGTCTAGGCAATGAGCAGTTCTTC.